Following are 22 T cell receptor beta chains from one sample sequenced in a study of cytomegalovirus exposure and HLA in healthy donors. A multiplex PCR was run with 60 Vbeta primers and 13 Jbeta primers. TCRdb keeps only in-frame clones here, not all; method: immunoSEQ multiplex PCR. In all, the sample yields 70,000 to 75,000 clones. The sample was PBMCs. The receptors were sampled from a female donor in good health and CMV-seropositive.

J is TRBJ2-2 and V is TRBV7-6, with D perhaps matching TRBD2 (5 bases). Trimming removed 5 bases from V and 4 bases from J, with 14 bases in between. Per the germline V gene, CDR1 is SGHVS and CDR2 is FNYEAQ. The CDR3 has 15 amino acids. This chain's CDR3 is CASSPLGGSTGELFF. The DNA for the CDR3 is TGTGCCAGCAGCCCCCTAGGCGGGTCCACCGGGGAGCTGTTTTTT.

This chain links TRBV6-5 with TRBJ1-1; D is perhaps TRBD1 (5 bases). CDR3 length equals 13 residues. Germline V gene data show CDR1 as MNHEY and CDR2 as SVGAGI. V was shortened by 0 bases and J by 10 bases, with 12 bases between the two germline ends. CDR3: CASSYSPGYTAFF. The CDR3 bases are TGTGCCAGCAGTTACTCCCCAGGGTATACAGCTTTCTTT.

The CDR3 loop reads CASSHPGDTQYF. CDR3 DNA: TGTGCCAGCAGCCACCCCGGAGATACGCAGTATTTT. This chain joins TRBV14 and TRBJ2-3; unclear D gene. V lost 3 bases to trimming and J lost 5 bases, with 6 bases between them. Germline V CDR1 and CDR2: SGHDN, FVKESK. The CDR3 extends over 12 amino acids.

The V call is TRBV19, the J call TRBJ1-2, with TRBD1 matching over 8 bases. CDR3 length: 13 amino acids. Per the germline V gene, CDR1 is LNHDA and CDR2 is SQIVND (reference sequence). The J segment lost 7 bases and the V segment lost 3 bases, leaving 4 bases of the junction unmatched. The CDR3 is CASSIDRGRGYTF. CDR3 coding DNA: TGTGCCAGTAGTATCGACAGGGGACGTGGCTACACCTTC. The entire variable domain, with the rest obtained from reference TRBV19 and TRBJ1-2, is as follows: DGGITQSPKYLFRKEGQNVTLSCEQNLNHDAMYWYRQDPGQGLRLIYYSQIVNDFQKGDIAEGYSVSREKKESFPLTVTSAQKNPTAFYLCASSIDRGRGYTFGSGTRLTVV.

Remarks on this clone: This same CDR3 is encoded by further DNA sequences in the sample. The gene calls are TRBV12-5 and TRBJ2-7, with TRBD1 matching 7 bases. The length of the CDR3 is 13 residues. V lost 1 base and J lost 4; bases outside the gene matches: 1. CDR1 LGHNT and CDR2 FRNRAP come from the germline V gene. DNA of the CDR3: TGTGCTAGTGGTTTGGGACAGGGTTACGAGCAGTACTTC. Translating gives CASGLGQGYEQYF.

The V call is TRBV5-1, the J call TRBJ1-4; D possibly corresponds to TRBD1 (5 bases). Germline V CDR1 and CDR2: SGHRS, YFSETQ. V gave up 0 bases and J gave up 5 bases, with 8 bases separating them. CDR3 length: 14 residues. DNA for the CDR3: TGCGCCAGCAGCTTGGGACAGCTGAATGAAAAACTGTTTTTT. It specifies CASSLGQLNEKLFF.

As for this clone: Other nucleotide sequences from this sample produce the same CDR3. The chain employs TRBV6-5 and TRBJ1-6; TRBD1 agrees at 7 bases. V trimming: 0 bases; J trimming: 10 bases; junction bases outside the gene matches: 6. Germline V lookup: CDR1 MNHEY, CDR2 SVGAGI. This CDR3 comprises 15 residues. CDR3 nucleotide sequence: TGTGCCAGCAGTTACTCGATTCAGGGGGACTCACCCCTCCACTTT. It yields the protein CASSYSIQGDSPLHF.

The chain joins TRBV7-6 to TRBJ2-3; 14 bases align to TRBD2. This CDR3 is 18 amino acids long. J was trimmed by 4 bases and V by 2 bases; bases with no gene match: 8. Germline lookup yields CDR1 SGHVS and CDR2 FNYEAQ. The CDR3 loop is CASSLTGLAGDGADTQYF. Written as DNA, the CDR3 is TGTGCCAGCAGCTTAACGGGACTAGCGGGAGATGGGGCAGATACGCAGTATTTT.

CDR3 coding DNA: TGTGCCAGCAGTTACGGGGACAGCCCGGGGGACGAGCAGTACTTC. It is translated as CASSYGDSPGDEQYF. The rearrangement joins TRBV27 to TRBJ2-7, with D possibly TRBD1 on 7 matching bases. Trimming removed 4 bases from V and 5 bases from J, with 18 bases in between. Germline loops: CDR1 MNHEY, CDR2 SMNVEV (reference sequence). The CDR3 loop spans 15 amino acids.

CDR3: CASRFTGFSGANVLTF. Here the CDR3 DNA reads TGCGCCAGCAGATTCACAGGGTTCTCTGGGGCCAACGTCCTGACTTTC. J is TRBJ2-6 and V is TRBV5-1; maybe TRBD1 (6 bases). Trimming cost V 5 bases and J 0 bases, with 12 bases left between them. Germline lookup yields CDR1 SGHRS and CDR2 YFSETQ. The CDR3 spans 16 residues.

The chain couples TRBV11-3 to TRBJ1-1, with a weak D call TRBD1 (6 bases). Trimming shortened V by 6 bases and J by 3 bases, and 11 bases separated the two germline ends. CDR3 size: 13 residues. CDR1 and CDR2 from the germline V gene are SGHNT and YENEEA. Here the CDR3 reads CASRAGVYTEAFF. In DNA form, the CDR3 reads TGTGCCAGCAGAGCAGGGGTCTACACTGAAGCTTTCTTT.

The V call is TRBV10-2, the J call TRBJ2-5; 10 nucleotides line up with TRBD1. This CDR3 spans 13 amino acids. The germline CDR1 and CDR2 sequences are WSHSY and SAAADI. Germline trimming cut 7 bases from V and 9 bases from J; bases unmatched to any gene: 8. The CDR3 loop is CASIRDRGQAQYF. CDR3 nucleotide sequence: TGCGCCAGCATCCGGGACAGGGGACAGGCCCAGTACTTC.

The V and J genes are TRBV6-5 and TRBJ2-7; 9 bases fit TRBD1. The CDR3 is made up of 15 amino acids. Trimming cost V 0 bases and J 6 bases; bases outside gene matches: 6. In germline, CDR1 is MNHEY, CDR2 SVGAGI. The CDR3, as DNA: TGTGCCAGCAGTTACTCGTGGACAGGGGTTGCCGAGCAGTACTTC. Translation: CASSYSWTGVAEQYF.

J is TRBJ2-1 and V is TRBV6-5, with 7 bases that match TRBD2. The CDR3 has 15 amino acids. The V gene's germline CDR1 is MNHEY and CDR2 SVGAGI. The ends lost 4 bases at V and 3 bases at J; junction bases unmatched: 6. CDR3 DNA: TGTGCCAGCAGTTTCGCGGGAGTGGGCTACAATGAGCAGTTCTTC. Protein: CASSFAGVGYNEQFF.

The chain uses TRBV25-1 and TRBJ1-2, with D perhaps TRBD1 (6 bases). The CDR3 length is 12 residues. Trimming left V 5 bases short and J 8 bases short, with 12 bases between. Germline loops: CDR1 MGHDK, CDR2 SYGVNS. The CDR3 DNA sequence: TGTGCCAGCAGTTCACAGGGTCGAGGCTACACCTTC. Translating gives CASSSQGRGYTF.

This chain uses TRBV28 with TRBJ1-5, with 8 bases aligning to TRBD1. Germline CDR1 reads MDHEN; CDR2 reads SYDVKM. Germline trimming cut 6 bases from V and 3 bases from J; bases unmatched to any gene: 4. This CDR3 is built from 14 residues. The DNA for the CDR3 is TGTGCCAGCAGCGGACAGGGAACCAATCAGCCCCAGCATTTT. It encodes CASSGQGTNQPQHF.

The J gene is TRBJ2-3, the V gene TRBV5-6; D is undetermined. The germline CDR1 and CDR2 sequences are SGHDT and YYEEEE. The CDR3 contains 12 residues. V lost 2 bases and J 4 bases, leaving 5 bases between the germline ends. CDR3 nucleotides: TGTGCCAGCAGCTTCCTGTCAGATACGCAGTATTTT. Its translation is CASSFLSDTQYF.

Concerning this clone: At one end, the junction sequence differs from germline, possibly due to a read error. The gene calls are TRBV7-2 and TRBJ2-3; 11 bases match TRBD2. This CDR3 contains 15 residues. Germline V gene sequence: CDR1 SGHTA, CDR2 FQGNSA. This CDR3 reads CASNLAGGLIDTQYF. The CDR3 region has the DNA TGTGCCAGCAACTTAGCGGGGGGGTTAATAGATACGCAGTATTTT. Filled out from reference TRBV7-2 and TRBJ2-3, the complete variable domain reads GAGVSQSPSNKVTEKGKDVELRCDPISGHTALYWYRQSLGQGLEFLIYFQGNSAPDKSGLPSDRFSAERTGGSVSTLTIQRTQQEDSAVYLCASNLAGGLIDTQYFGPGTRLTVL.

The rearrangement joins TRBV5-4 to TRBJ1-2, with a tentative D call TRBD1 (5 bases). CDR3 size: 16 residues. The germline V gene encodes CDR1 SGHNT and CDR2 YYREEE (reference sequence). Trimming left V 3 bases short and J 2 bases short, with 17 bases between. CDR3: CASSSFLQAVNYGYTF. In DNA form, the CDR3 reads TGTGCCAGCAGCTCTTTCTTACAGGCTGTAAACTATGGCTACACCTTC.

V is TRBV4-3 and J is TRBJ2-1; 8 bases fit TRBD2. The length of the CDR3 is 17 residues. Trimming at V came to 4 bases and at J to 6 bases, leaving 14 bases not matched to a gene. CDR1 is LGHNA, CDR2 YSLEER, per germline. CDR3 residues: CASSLQPRLAGLNEQFF. In nucleotides, the CDR3 is TGCGCCAGCAGCCTACAACCCCGGCTAGCGGGTCTCAATGAGCAGTTCTTC.

As concerns this clone: The identical CDR3 is also encoded by other nucleotide sequences in the sample. The gene calls are TRBV28 and TRBJ2-7; D unresolved. The CDR3 spans 12 residues. Germline loops: CDR1 MDHEN, CDR2 SYDVKM. Trimming removed 1 base from V and 4 bases from J, with 5 bases in between. CDR3 loop: CASSLSGYEQYF. The CDR3 region has the DNA TGTGCCAGCAGTTTATCCGGGTACGAGCAGTACTTC. Based on the CDR3 plus reference TRBV28 and TRBJ2-7, the full variable domain is DVKVTQSSRYLVKRTGEKVFLECVQDMDHENMFWYRQDPGLGLRLIYFSYDVKMKEKGDIPEGYSVSREKKERFSLILESASTNQTSMYLCASSLSGYEQYFGPGTRLTVT.

The chain combines TRBV4-1 with TRBJ1-2, with D unresolved. CDR3 length: 14 amino acids. The germline CDR1 and CDR2 sequences are MGHRA and YSYEKL. The ends were cut back, 1 base at V and 8 bases at J, with 14 bases in the middle. The CDR3 here is CASSQVPLFAGYTF. CDR3 DNA sequence: TGCGCCAGCAGCCAAGTCCCCCTATTTGCCGGCTACACCTTC.